This T cell receptor (beta chain) was retrieved from a study of beta chain features in type 1 diabetes. Study conclusions and caveats: For patients and controls alike, PCR might favor shorter templates to the same degree. All four CD4+ subsets from Type 1 diabetes patients carried moderately but significantly shorter TCRB CDR3s.

This CDR3 comprises 16 residues. Germline V gene data show CDR1 as GTSNPN and CDR2 as SVGIG (reference sequence). Trimming removed 0 bases at V and 6 bases at J, with 20 bases between. Since all of the isolated RNA was reverse transcribed, expressed TCRB transcripts were what got sequenced. Assay used: immunoSEQ multiplex PCR; TCRdb lists only in-frame clones, some missing. The table has 640,000 or so clones, roughly 12% seen once. This clone was recorded a few times. Its antigen is unidentified. Sequenced sample: naive CD4+ T cells from blood. This clonotype originated in a man younger than 30 with type 1 diabetes. This rearrangement joins TRBV30 to TRBJ1-1; D uncertain. The CDR3 reads CAWSVLGVGRIAEAFF. DNA for the CDR3: TGTGCCTGGAGTGTACTCGGTGTAGGACGCATCGCTGAAGCTTTCTTT.